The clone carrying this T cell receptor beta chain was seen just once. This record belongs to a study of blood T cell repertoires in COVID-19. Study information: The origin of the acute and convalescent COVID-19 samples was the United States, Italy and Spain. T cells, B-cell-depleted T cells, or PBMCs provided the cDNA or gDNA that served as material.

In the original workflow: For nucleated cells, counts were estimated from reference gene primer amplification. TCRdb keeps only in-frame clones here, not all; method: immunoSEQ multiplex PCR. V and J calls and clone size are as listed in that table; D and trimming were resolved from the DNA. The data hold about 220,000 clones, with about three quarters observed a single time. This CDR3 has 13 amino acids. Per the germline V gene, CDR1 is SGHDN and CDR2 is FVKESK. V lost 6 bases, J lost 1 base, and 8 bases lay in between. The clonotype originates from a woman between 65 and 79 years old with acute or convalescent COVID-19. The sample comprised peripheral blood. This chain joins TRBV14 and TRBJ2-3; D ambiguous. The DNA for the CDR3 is TGTGCCAGCAGTCCCGGAGGCACAGATACGCAGTATTTT. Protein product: CASSPGGTDTQYF.